This T cell receptor (beta chain) was identified in a study of blood T cell repertoires in COVID-19. Across the whole study: Italy, Spain and the United States were the sources of the convalescent and acute COVID-19 samples.

Germline CDR1 and CDR2: SQVTM and ANQGSEA. The CDR3 has 15 residues. With V trimmed by 6 bases and J by 7 bases, 12 bases remained unmatched. Across about two dozen US areas, participants ranged in age from about 18 to 100 years. Cohorts were determined from participant-reported clinical history. This clone showed up just once. Per the original methods: Reference gene primer amplification in the assay estimated nucleated cell counts. Repertoires were generated with immunoSEQ multiplex PCR, while TCRdb's copy carries only in-frame clones and drops some. For V, J and clone size, that table is used; D and trimming come from the DNA. The sample contains a few hundred thousand clones, 70% to 90% of which appear only once.

Specimen: PBMCs or T cells enriched from blood (not recorded which). The source of this sequence is a man aged 25-45 years with acute COVID-19. This chain connects TRBV29-1 to TRBJ1-6; 7 bases match TRBD1. The CDR3, as DNA: TGCAGCGTGGATGAGACAGGGAGCCAAAATTCACCCCTCCACTTT. Its protein product is CSVDETGSQNSPLHF.